The source of this T cell receptor (beta chain) is a study of T cell repertoires in cytomegalovirus infection. Study-wide background: In public TCR beta signatures, there were indications of both CMV infection and matching HLA type. General study results and limits: HLA-C-restricted, CMV-specific TCR beta clonotypes were dominant ex vivo. Public TCR beta family frequency separated CMV-and-HLA carriers, including in an independent cohort.

About this clonotype: Its antigen is not known. It may be a read error: a sequence one base away is much more abundant. No conserved phenylalanine or tryptophan ends this CDR3, so it is likely a read error.

TCRdb re-called the reads with MiXCR, one entry per CDR3 protein. Among over 250,000 distinct CDR3 sequences, approximately 22% were seen once, and the ten largest hold about 20%. V lost 5 bases, J lost 5 bases, and 16 bases lay in between. Germline values: CDR1 DFQATT, CDR2 SNEGSKA (reference sequence). The CDR3 runs to 14 residues. The chain combines TRBV20-1 with TRBJ1-5; D is unresolved. This specimen consisted of cultured PBMCs, obtained from culture after CMV antigen stimulation. The TCR originated in a human donor in good health (CMV status not recorded). Some clones in this sample may be carry-over from other donors' samples. Here the CDR3 reads CSAGRGVSYQPQHS. The CDR3 DNA reads as TGCAGTGCTGGACGCGGGGTTAGTTATCAGCCCCAGCATTCT.